This T cell receptor (beta chain) originates from a study of response to subunit inactivated influenza vaccine. TCRdb itself ran the RT-PCR reads through MiXCR, one entry per CDR3 protein. Of around 490,000 distinct CDR3 sequences listed, 7.6% are singletons. This clonotype was seen at least ten times. Between the trimmed V and J ends, which lost 6 bases and 0 bases, there was a span of 11 bases. Germline CDR1 MNHNS, CDR2 SASEGT. The CDR3 contains 14 residues. The sequences come from PBMCs from blood, collected 23 to 25 months after vaccination. This sequence joins TRBV6-1 and TRBJ1-2; perhaps TRBD1 as D (5 bases). This clonotype was obtained from a man aged 45 to 70 who received an inactivated influenza vaccine. CDR3 sequence reads: CASSRGRTNYGYTF. CDR3 coding DNA: TGTGCCAGCAGCCGGGGCCGGACTAACTATGGCTACACCTTC.